The rows below give T cell receptor beta chains drawn from one sample of a study of T cell responses to AZD1222 COVID-19 vaccine. Assay used: immunoSEQ multiplex PCR; TCRdb lists only in-frame clones, some missing. The sample includes 150,000 to 250,000 clones, 85% to 95% of them seen just once. This specimen consisted of peripheral blood, obtained 28 days after the second AZD1222 dose. All receptors come from an adult who received the AZD1222 COVID-19 vaccine. The CDR3 runs from the conserved cysteine through the conserved F or W. D genes are given only for firm matches. Size is stated for part of the rows, as once, few or many counts, or as a class when the clone is expanded.

NA TRBJ1-4 NA TRBV21-1 CASSKTRQVYGEKLFF TGTGCCAGCAGCAAGACCCGACAGGTTTACGGTGAAAAACTGTTTTTT
TRBD1 TRBJ1-2 NA TRBV6-5 CASSSGQGSLGYTF TGTGCCAGCAGTTCGGGACAGGGAAGTTTAGGCTACACCTTC
NA TRBJ1-1 NA TRBV9 CASSVRQSTEAFF TGTGCCAGCAGCGTAAGACAGTCCACTGAAGCTTTCTTT
NA TRBJ2-5 once TRBV7-2 CASSLGRAEGTQYF TGTGCCAGCAGCTTAGGACGGGCGGAGGGGACCCAGTACTTC
NA TRBJ1-5 NA TRBV3-1/TRBV3-2 CASSQNSMGQPQHF TGTGCCAGCAGCCAAAACAGTATGGGTCAGCCCCAGCATTTT
TRBD1 TRBJ1-1 few TRBV28 CASSLRSGAGGFTEAFF TGTGCCAGCAGTTTACGGTCCGGGGCAGGGGGTTTCACTGAAGCTTTCTTT
NA TRBJ1-2 NA TRBV19 CASSIGGNQKDGYTF TGTGCCAGTAGTATCGGAGGCAACCAAAAGGATGGCTACACCTTC
NA TRBJ2-1 NA TRBV21-1 CASSKPVEGYNEQFF TGTGCCAGCAGCAAACCGGTTGAGGGGTACAATGAGCAGTTCTTC
NA TRBJ1-4 NA TRBV5-1 CASRDSLNEKLFF TGCGCCAGCAGGGACAGTCTTAATGAAAAACTGTTTTTT
NA TRBJ1-1 NA TRBV25-1 CASSESSFWAEAFF TGTGCCAGCAGTGAATCAAGTTTCTGGGCTGAAGCTTTCTTT
NA TRBJ2-2 NA TRBV3-1/TRBV3-2 CASSWTGATGELFF TGTGCCAGCAGCTGGACTGGGGCTACCGGGGAGCTGTTTTTT
NA TRBJ1-3 NA TRBV7-2 CASSQIGNTIYF TGTGCCAGTAGTCAAATCGGAAACACCATATATTTT
NA TRBJ1-2 NA TRBV28 CASTSRGRPPNYGYTF TGTGCCAGCACCTCCCGAGGCAGACCCCCCAACTATGGCTACACCTTC
NA TRBJ2-5 NA TRBV3-1/TRBV3-2 CASSQAQETQYF TGTGCCAGCAGCCAAGCACAAGAGACCCAGTACTTC
TRBD2 TRBJ2-7 NA TRBV18 CASSPGLAGAEQYF TGTGCCAGCTCACCGGGACTAGCGGGGGCCGAGCAGTACTTC
NA TRBJ2-5 NA TRBV6-2/TRBV6-3 CASSYTNQGPYF TGTGCCAGCAGTTACACGAACCAGGGTCCGTACTTC
NA TRBJ1-5 NA TRBV6-5 CASSLGTGSNQPQHF TGTGCCAGCAGTCTTGGGACGGGTAGCAATCAGCCCCAGCATTTT
NA TRBJ1-5 NA TRBV9 CASSSLGNSNQPQHF TGTGCCAGCAGCAGCCTGGGGAACAGCAATCAGCCCCAGCATTTT
TRBD1 TRBJ1-2 NA TRBV6-5 CASRIDRGYGYTF TGTGCCAGCAGGATCGACAGGGGCTATGGCTACACCTTC
NA TRBJ1-6 NA TRBV2 CASSVKSRSPLHF TGTGCCAGCAGTGTCAAAAGCAGGTCACCCCTCCACTTT
NA TRBJ1-3 NA TRBV7-8 CASSSGGTGNTIYF TGTGCCAGCAGCTCGGGTGGAACCGGAAACACCATATATTTT
NA TRBJ1-6 NA TRBV11-2 CASSLAGSPLHF TGTGCCAGCAGCTTAGCTGGTTCACCCCTCCACTTT
NA TRBJ2-3 NA TRBV11-2 CASSPLGAGDTQYF TGTGCCAGCAGCCCACTAGGAGCTGGAGATACGCAGTATTTT
NA TRBJ2-7 NA TRBV6-5 CASSYRQVPYEQYF TGTGCCAGCAGTTACCGACAGGTCCCCTACGAGCAGTACTTC
NA TRBJ1-2 NA TRBV4-3 CASSRGTTNFYGYTF TGCGCCAGCAGCCGGGGGACCACAAACTTCTATGGCTACACCTTC
TRBD2 TRBJ2-5 NA TRBV3-1/TRBV3-2 CASSPGLAGQETQYF TGTGCCAGCAGTCCAGGGTTAGCGGGACAAGAGACCCAGTACTTC
TRBD1 TRBJ1-6 once TRBV5-3 CARSSRGSSYNSPLHF TGTGCCAGAAGCTCCAGGGGGAGCTCCTATAATTCACCCCTCCACTTT
TRBD2 TRBJ2-3 NA TRBV10-3 CAIRVGLAGPDTQYF TGTGCCATCAGGGTGGGACTAGCGGGGCCAGATACGCAGTATTTT
NA TRBJ1-2 NA TRBV3-1/TRBV3-2 CASSPGSARVYGYTF TGTGCCAGCAGCCCCGGTTCAGCGCGTGTATATGGCTACACCTTC
NA TRBJ1-6 NA TRBV25-1 CASSGGSKRSYNSPLHF TGTGCCAGCAGTGGGGGGTCTAAGCGTTCCTATAATTCACCCCTCCACTTT
NA TRBJ1-3 NA TRBV5-6 CASSAASWGNTIYF TGTGCCAGCAGCGCCGCCTCATGGGGAAACACCATATATTTT